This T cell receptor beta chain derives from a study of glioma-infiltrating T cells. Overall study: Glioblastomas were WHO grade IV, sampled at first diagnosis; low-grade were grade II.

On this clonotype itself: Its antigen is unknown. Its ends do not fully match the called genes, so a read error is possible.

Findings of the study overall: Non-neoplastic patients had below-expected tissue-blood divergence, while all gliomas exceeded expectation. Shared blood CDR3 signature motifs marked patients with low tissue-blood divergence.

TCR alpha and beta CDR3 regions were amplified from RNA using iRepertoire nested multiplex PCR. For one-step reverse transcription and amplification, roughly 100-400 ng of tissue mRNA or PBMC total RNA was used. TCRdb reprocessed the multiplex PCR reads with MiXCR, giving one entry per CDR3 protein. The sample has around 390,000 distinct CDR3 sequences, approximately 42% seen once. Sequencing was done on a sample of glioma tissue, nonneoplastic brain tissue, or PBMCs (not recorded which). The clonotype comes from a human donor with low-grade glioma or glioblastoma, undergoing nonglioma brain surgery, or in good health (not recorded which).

The CDR3: CASSPTGRSTDKQYF. CDR3 in DNA: TGCGCCAGCAGCCCAACAGGGAGGAGCACAGATAAGCAGTATTTT. The rearrangement links TRBV4-1 to TRBJ2-3, with D perhaps being TRBD1 or TRBD2 (6 bases each). The CDR3 totals 15 residues. CDR1 and CDR2 from the germline V gene are MGHRA and YSYEKL.